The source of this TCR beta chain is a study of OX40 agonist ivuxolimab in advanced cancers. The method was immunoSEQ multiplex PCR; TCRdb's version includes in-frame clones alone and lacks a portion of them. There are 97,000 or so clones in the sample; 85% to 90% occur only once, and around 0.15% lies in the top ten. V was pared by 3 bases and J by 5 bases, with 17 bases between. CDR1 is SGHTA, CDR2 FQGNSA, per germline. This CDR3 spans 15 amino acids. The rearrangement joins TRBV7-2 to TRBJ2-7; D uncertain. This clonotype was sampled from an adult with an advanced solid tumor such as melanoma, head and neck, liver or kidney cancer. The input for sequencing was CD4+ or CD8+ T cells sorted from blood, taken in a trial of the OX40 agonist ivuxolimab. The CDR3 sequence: CASSFLRFAVDEQYF. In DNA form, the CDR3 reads TGTGCCAGCAGCTTCCTACGGTTTGCAGTAGACGAGCAGTACTTC.